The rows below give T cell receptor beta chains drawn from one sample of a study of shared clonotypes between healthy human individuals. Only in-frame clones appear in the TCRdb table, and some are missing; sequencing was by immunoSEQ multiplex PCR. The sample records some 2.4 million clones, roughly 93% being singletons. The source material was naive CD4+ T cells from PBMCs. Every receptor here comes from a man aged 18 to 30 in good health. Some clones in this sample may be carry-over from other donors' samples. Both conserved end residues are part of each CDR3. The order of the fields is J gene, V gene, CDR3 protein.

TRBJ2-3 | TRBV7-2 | CASSTGTGLSTDTQYF
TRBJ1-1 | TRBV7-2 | CASSWGWDRAEAFF
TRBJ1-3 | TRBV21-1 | CASSKKIGGYLSGNTIYF
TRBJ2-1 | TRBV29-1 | CSVEDGTGRFNEQFF
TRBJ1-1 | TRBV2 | CASSVRSGGTPPEAFF
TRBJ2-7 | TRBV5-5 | CASSLATGEQYF
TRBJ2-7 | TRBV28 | CASSFTEGGQYF
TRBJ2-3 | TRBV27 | CASSLNRGDTQYF
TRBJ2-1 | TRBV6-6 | CASSYRGPGDEQFF
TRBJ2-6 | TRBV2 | CASSVFRSSGANVLTF
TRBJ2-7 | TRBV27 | CARDRTGSSYEQYF
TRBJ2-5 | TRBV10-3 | CAISEAGLAVGVGTQYF
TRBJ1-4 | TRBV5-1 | CASSAGQAGEKLFF
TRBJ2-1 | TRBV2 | CASTGSIFSYEQFF
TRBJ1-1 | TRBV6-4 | CASSREGGDTEAFF
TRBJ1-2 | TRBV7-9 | CASSLLNYGYTF
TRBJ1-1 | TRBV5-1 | CASSLDSNTEAFF
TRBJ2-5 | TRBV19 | CASSVNRGETQYF
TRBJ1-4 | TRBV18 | CASSPAEVGEKLFF
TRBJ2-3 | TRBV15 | CATSREVRLQHF
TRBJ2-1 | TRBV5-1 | CASSFRTDFPNEQFF
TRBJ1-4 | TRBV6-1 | CASSEMWDTTNEKLFF
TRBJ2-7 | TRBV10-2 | CASSAGGYYEQYF
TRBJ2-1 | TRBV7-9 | CASSLLGLAGLYNEQFF
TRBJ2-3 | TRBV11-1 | CASSVSANTQYF
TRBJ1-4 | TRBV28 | CATLMVGRSEKLFF
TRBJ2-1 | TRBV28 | CASSLSPGKVGELEGFF
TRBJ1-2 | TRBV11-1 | CALWGDIIRGYTF
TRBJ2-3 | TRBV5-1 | CASSGRKSRTDTQYF
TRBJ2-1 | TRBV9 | CASSVYGSSYNEQFF
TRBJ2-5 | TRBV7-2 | CASSPRGGRVETQYF
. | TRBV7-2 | CASSPSPRGLSEQYF
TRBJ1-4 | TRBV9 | CASSFGTGNEKLFF
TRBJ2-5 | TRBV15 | CATSRDQLREGHRAQYF
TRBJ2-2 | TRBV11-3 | CASSPWTGSATGELFF
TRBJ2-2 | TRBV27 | CASSFAGANTGELFF
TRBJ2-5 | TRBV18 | CASSPRTGAGETQYF
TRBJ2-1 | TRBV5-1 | CASSTDFSSSYNEQFF
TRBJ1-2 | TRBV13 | CASSEGNGRSYGYTF
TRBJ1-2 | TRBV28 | CASSSGAGYTF
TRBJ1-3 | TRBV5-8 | CASSLGGGENTIYF
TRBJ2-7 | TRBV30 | CASSPVPENEQYF